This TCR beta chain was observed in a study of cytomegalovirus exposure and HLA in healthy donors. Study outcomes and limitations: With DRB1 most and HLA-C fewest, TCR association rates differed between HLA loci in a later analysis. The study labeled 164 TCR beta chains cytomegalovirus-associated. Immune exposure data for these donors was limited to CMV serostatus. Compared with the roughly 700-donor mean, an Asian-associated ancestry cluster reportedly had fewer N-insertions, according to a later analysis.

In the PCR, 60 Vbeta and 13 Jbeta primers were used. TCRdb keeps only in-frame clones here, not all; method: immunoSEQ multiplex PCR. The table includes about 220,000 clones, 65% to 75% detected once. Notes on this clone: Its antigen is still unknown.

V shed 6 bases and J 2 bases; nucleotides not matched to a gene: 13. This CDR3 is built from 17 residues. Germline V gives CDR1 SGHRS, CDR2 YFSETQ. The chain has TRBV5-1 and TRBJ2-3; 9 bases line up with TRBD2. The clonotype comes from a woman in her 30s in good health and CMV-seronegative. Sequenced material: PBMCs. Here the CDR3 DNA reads TGCGCCAGCAACCCCACTATAGCGGGAGTCCCCACAGATACGCAGTATTTT. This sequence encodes CASNPTIAGVPTDTQYF.